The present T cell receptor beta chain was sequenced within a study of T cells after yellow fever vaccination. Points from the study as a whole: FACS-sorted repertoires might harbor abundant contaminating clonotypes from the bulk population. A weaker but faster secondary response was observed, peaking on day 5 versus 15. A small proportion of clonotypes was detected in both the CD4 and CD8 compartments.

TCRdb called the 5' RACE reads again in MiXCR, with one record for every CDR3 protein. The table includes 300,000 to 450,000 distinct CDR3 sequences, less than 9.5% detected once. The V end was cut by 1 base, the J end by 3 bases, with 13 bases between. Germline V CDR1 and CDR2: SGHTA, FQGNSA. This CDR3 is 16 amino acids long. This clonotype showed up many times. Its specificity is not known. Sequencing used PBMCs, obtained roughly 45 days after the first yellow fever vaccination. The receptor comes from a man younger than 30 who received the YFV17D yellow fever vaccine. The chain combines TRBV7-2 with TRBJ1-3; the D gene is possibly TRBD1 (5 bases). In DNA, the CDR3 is TGTGCCAGCAGCTTAGAGGCTCCAGGGTTTGGAAACACCATATATTTT. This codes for CASSLEAPGFGNTIYF.